The 13 T cell receptor beta chains in this list originate from one sample, sequenced in a study of T cell repertoires in ileal Crohn's disease (dated by TCRdb to between 2017 and 2020). The time point tag for this specimen amounts to: sorted mucosal CD4 T cells. Before cell sorting, lamina propria lymphocytes from surgical specimens were separated using a Ficoll-hypaque gradient. The library came from the immunoSEQ multiplex PCR assay. TCRdb took this table from immuneACCESS and kept in-frame rearrangements with V and J called. Such tables lack part of the clones; where checked against another copy, unresolved V genes explain under half of the gap, and the rest is unexplained. The sample table contains some 3,000 clones; only one count was recorded for around 80% of them. The ten top clones hold about 2.9% of the sample. Sample: CD4+ T cells sorted from the ileum. The source is an adult with Crohn's disease.

The chain couples TRBV27 to TRBJ2-3; a possible D gene is TRBD2 (5 bases). The CDR3 runs to 15 residues. Germline loops: CDR1 MNHEY, CDR2 SMNVEV (reference sequence). V dropped 3 bases and J dropped 2 bases, with 12 bases sitting between them. CDR3 sequence: CASSFSGYNTDTQYF. As DNA, the CDR3 is TGTGCCAGCAGTTTCAGCGGATACAACACAGATACGCAGTATTTT.

The chain combines TRBV27 with TRBJ1-2, with 10 bases aligning to TRBD1. V was clipped by 5 bases and J by 4 bases; unmatched bases: 7. Looked up from germline, CDR1 is MNHEY and CDR2 is SMNVEV (reference sequence). The CDR3 contains 15 residues. The CDR3 loop reads CASSAPGQGTYGYTF. The CDR3 nucleotides read TGTGCCAGCAGTGCCCCGGGACAGGGGACCTATGGCTACACCTTC.

The gene calls are TRBV6-6 and TRBJ1-5; D perhaps matches TRBD1 (6 bases). With 6 bases removed from V and 4 bases from J, the gap between germline ends came to 13 bases. This CDR3 contains 14 residues. Germline V gene lookup returns CDR1 MNHNY and CDR2 SVGAGI (reference sequence). The CDR3 DNA reads as TGTGCCAGCAGCCTTTCAGGGGAAAATCAGCCCCAGCATTTT. Protein: CASSLSGENQPQHF.

The J gene is TRBJ2-3, the V gene TRBV10-2; D uncertain. Germline V CDR1 and CDR2: WSHSY, SAAADI. With 4 bases removed from V and 4 bases from J, the gap between germline ends came to 6 bases. The CDR3 length is 12 residues. This CDR3 is CASSVYSDTQYF. As DNA, the CDR3 is TGCGCCAGCAGTGTGTACTCAGATACGCAGTATTTT.

The genes are TRBV9 and TRBJ2-3, with 10 bases fitting TRBD2. V shed 0 bases, J shed 2 bases, and the junction held 9 bases outside the gene matches. There are 18 residues in the CDR3. Germline CDR1 SGDLS, CDR2 YYNGEE. CDR3 sequence (DNA): TGTGCCAGCAGCGTAGGGGTTAGCGGGGGGCCAAACACAGATACGCAGTATTTT. Protein product: CASSVGVSGGPNTDTQYF. The whole variable domain, filled in from reference TRBV9 and TRBJ2-3, reads DSGVTQTPKHLITATGQRVTLRCSPRSGDLSVYWYQQSLDQGLQFLIQYYNGEERAKGNILERFSAQQFPDLHSELNLSSLELGDSALYFCASSVGVSGGPNTDTQYFGPGTRLTVL.

The J gene is TRBJ2-1, the V gene TRBV4-2, with 13 bases identical to TRBD2. J was trimmed by 5 bases and V by 4 bases; bases with no gene match: 5. CDR1 LGHNA and CDR2 YNFKEQ come from the germline V gene. The CDR3 is made up of 16 amino acids. DNA for the CDR3: TGTGCCAGCAGCCGCCTAGGACTAGCGGGGGACAATGAGCAGTTCTTC. Encoded protein: CASSRLGLAGDNEQFF.

The genes are TRBV5-5 and TRBJ2-4; 11 nucleotides agree with TRBD1. The V gene end was trimmed by 4 bases and the J gene end by 9 bases; junction bases not matched to a gene: 6. The CDR3 has 14 amino acids. Germline V gene sequence: CDR1 SGHKS, CDR2 YYEKEE (reference sequence). This chain's CDR3 is CASSRDRGFSIQYF. Here the CDR3 DNA reads TGTGCCAGCAGCCGGGACAGGGGGTTTAGCATTCAGTACTTC.

The rearrangement links TRBV7-3 to TRBJ2-3; 10 positions agree with TRBD2. CDR1 and CDR2 from the germline V gene are SGHTA and FQGTGA. This CDR3 has 16 amino acids. J was trimmed by 6 bases and V by 6 bases; bases with no gene match: 12. CDR3 sequence (DNA): TGTGCCAGCAGTCCCCCGGGTAGCGGGGGGTTGGATACGCAGTATTTT. Amino acid sequence: CASSPPGSGGLDTQYF.

The chain uses TRBV29-1 and TRBJ1-1; D gene unclear. The CDR3 extends over 14 amino acids. Between the trimmed V and J ends, which lost 4 bases and 5 bases, there was a span of 17 bases. The germline V gene encodes CDR1 SQVTM and CDR2 ANQGSEA. The CDR3 protein is CSVVGGGAGTEAFF. The CDR3 DNA is TGCAGCGTTGTGGGCGGAGGAGCGGGGACTGAAGCTTTCTTT.

The V gene is TRBV4-1, the J gene TRBJ2-3; 8 nucleotides match TRBD1. This CDR3 is 14 amino acids long. With V trimmed by 3 bases and J by 3 bases, 2 bases remained unmatched. CDR1 and CDR2 (germline): MGHRA, YSYEKL. The CDR3 DNA is TGCGCCAGCAGCCATAGGACAGGGACAGATACGCAGTATTTT. As protein: CASSHRTGTDTQYF.

This clone is categorized as large. One end of the junction fails to match germline, which may point to a read error. The chain combines TRBV7-6 with TRBJ2-1; TRBD1 agrees at 7 bases. From germline, CDR1 is SGHVS and CDR2 FNYEAQ. The CDR3 consists of 15 residues. CDR3 nucleotides: TGTGCCAGCAGCTCCCTATCGGGACAGTACAGTGAGCAGTTCTTC. The encoded protein is CASSSLSGQYSEQFF. Combining the CDR3 with reference TRBV7-6 and TRBJ2-1 gives the whole variable domain GAGVSQSPRYKVTKRGQDVALRCDPISGHVSLYWYRQALGQGPEFLTYFNYEAQQDKSGLPNDRFSAERPEGSISTLTIQRTEQRDSAMYRCASSSLSGQYSEQFFGPGTRLTVL.

The CDR3 loop reads CASSSAGQTHTEAFF. CDR3 nucleotides: TGCGCCAGCAGCTCTGCTGGACAGACGCACACTGAAGCTTTCTTT. V usage is TRBV5-1 and J usage is TRBJ1-1, with D maybe TRBD1 (6 bases). CDR1 and CDR2 (germline): SGHRS, YFSETQ. The V gene lost 3 bases and the J gene lost 3 bases, with 15 bases spanning the gap. The CDR3 consists of 15 residues. The full variable domain, completed using reference TRBV5-1 and TRBJ1-1, is KAGVTQTPRYLIKTRGQQVTLSCSPISGHRSVSWYQQTPGQGLQFLFEYFSETQRNKGNFPGRFSGRQFSNSRSEMNVSTLELGDSALYLCASSSAGQTHTEAFFGQGTRLTVV.

The chain couples TRBV2 to TRBJ1-5, with 8 bases that match TRBD1. This CDR3 is built from 14 residues. J was trimmed by 5 bases and V by 7 bases; bases with no gene match: 7. CDR1 is SNHLY and CDR2 is FYNNEI in the germline V gene. The CDR3 nucleotides read TGTGCCAGCAACAGGGGGGACGGTCATCAGCCCCAGCATTTT. This sequence encodes CASNRGDGHQPQHF.